The 32 T cell receptor beta chains below come from one sample, sequenced in a study of blood T cell repertoires in COVID-19. Data came from immunoSEQ multiplex PCR; TCRdb stores just in-frame clones and leaves some out. The sample carries more than 250,000 clones, roughly 87% recorded once. The sequencing input was peripheral blood. These receptors originate from a man aged 45-60 years with active or convalescent COVID-19.

This chain joins TRBV4-2 and TRBJ1-6; 7 bases map to TRBD1. V lost 4 bases to trimming and J lost 1 base; unmatched junction nucleotides: 7. CDR3 size: 17 residues. CDR1 and CDR2 (germline): LGHNA, YNFKEQ. CDR3 coding DNA: TGTGCCAGCAGCCCGGAGGGGGCAGGATCCTATAATTCACCCCTCCACTTT. This translates into CASSPEGAGSYNSPLHF.

This chain uses TRBV19 with TRBJ2-7; 8 positions agree with TRBD2. V dropped 3 bases and J dropped 1; count of bases not matched to a gene: 5. The CDR3 is 15 residues long. From germline, CDR1 is LNHDA and CDR2 SQIVND (reference sequence). The CDR3: CASSIAGGSSYEQYF. As DNA, the CDR3 is TGTGCCAGTAGTATCGCGGGGGGCTCTTCCTACGAGCAGTACTTC. Variable domain in full (rest from reference TRBV19 and TRBJ2-7): DGGITQSPKYLFRKEGQNVTLSCEQNLNHDAMYWYRQDPGQGLRLIYYSQIVNDFQKGDIAEGYSVSREKKESFPLTVTSAQKNPTAFYLCASSIAGGSSYEQYFGPGTRLTVT.

The rearrangement links TRBV19 to TRBJ2-7; D might be TRBD1 (5 bases). V lost 4 bases to trimming and J lost 3 bases, with 7 bases between them. The CDR3 contains 12 residues. Looked up from germline, CDR1 is LNHDA and CDR2 is SQIVND (reference sequence). DNA of the CDR3: TGTGCCAGTAGTACCAGGGACTACGAGCAGTACTTC. Its protein is CASSTRDYEQYF.

This chain joins TRBV6-5 and TRBJ2-7; 9 nucleotides line up with TRBD1. From germline, CDR1 is MNHEY and CDR2 SVGAGI. J lost 2 bases, V lost 8 bases, and 4 bases had no gene match. The length of the CDR3 is 13 residues. This CDR3 reads CASFRDRAYEQYF. As DNA, the CDR3 is TGTGCCAGCTTCCGGGACAGGGCCTACGAGCAGTACTTC.

The CDR3 DNA sequence: TGTGCCAGTAGTTCACCGGGACAGGGGGCCTATGGCTACACCTTC. As protein: CASSSPGQGAYGYTF. V usage is TRBV19 and J usage is TRBJ1-2, with 12 bases aligning to TRBD1. The CDR3 is made up of 15 amino acids. Per germline, CDR1 LNHDA and CDR2 SQIVND (reference sequence). The V and J ends lost 5 bases and 4 bases, in that order; junction bases with no gene match: 5.

V is TRBV19 and J is TRBJ2-3; the match to TRBD2 covers 15 bases. This CDR3 is built from 17 residues. Trimming cost V 6 bases and J 7 bases; bases outside gene matches: 11. Per the germline V gene, CDR1 is LNHDA and CDR2 is SQIVND (reference sequence). DNA for the CDR3: TGTGCCAGTAGCACATCGGGACTAGCGGGAGGAACTTATACGCAGTATTTT. Its protein is CASSTSGLAGGTYTQYF.

This sequence joins TRBV4-1 and TRBJ1-1; 11 positions match TRBD1. Germline V gives CDR1 MGHRA, CDR2 YSYEKL. The CDR3 has 14 residues. The ends lost 4 bases at V and 10 bases at J; junction bases unmatched: 8. CDR3 coding DNA: TGCGCCAGCAGCCCTGGGACAGGGGGAAAATCAGCTTTCTTT. Its protein product is CASSPGTGGKSAFF.

The V and J genes are TRBV28 and TRBJ2-1, with 9 bases fitting TRBD1. Per the germline V gene, CDR1 is MDHEN and CDR2 is SYDVKM. With 4 bases clipped from V and 10 bases from J, the junction kept 11 bases outside the gene matches. CDR3 length equals 15 residues. For the CDR3, the DNA is TGTGCCAGCAGTTCCGTGGGACAGGGAATATGGGAGCAGTTCTTC. It yields the protein CASSSVGQGIWEQFF.

The chain uses TRBV28 and TRBJ1-2; 10 nucleotides line up with TRBD1. Germline V lookup: CDR1 MDHEN, CDR2 SYDVKM. This CDR3 is 14 amino acids long. Trimming at V came to 10 bases and at J to 4 bases, leaving 9 bases not matched to a gene. As DNA, the CDR3 is TGTGCCACCAGGGGGACAGGGGCTATCTATGGCTACACCTTC. This gives the protein CATRGTGAIYGYTF.

This chain links TRBV6-4 with TRBJ1-2; 7 nucleotides match TRBD1. Germline CDR1 is MRHNA and CDR2 is SNTAGT. The V and J ends lost 3 bases and 4 bases, in that order; junction bases with no gene match: 8. The CDR3 length is 15 residues. CDR3 residues: CASSEEQGPFYGYTF. In DNA form, the CDR3 reads TGTGCCAGCAGTGAGGAACAGGGGCCGTTCTATGGCTACACCTTC.

The chain links TRBV7-9 to TRBJ1-1; no firm D call. The CDR3 has 13 residues. Germline assignment: CDR1 SEHNR and CDR2 FQNEAQ (reference sequence). Trimming took 1 base from V and 4 from J, leaving 7 bases between them. The CDR3 is CASSLEWSTEAFF. The CDR3 DNA reads as TGTGCCAGCAGCTTAGAGTGGAGCACTGAAGCTTTCTTT.

The chain has TRBV2 and TRBJ2-5, with a weak D call TRBD2 (5 bases). This CDR3 contains 18 residues. Germline V CDR1 and CDR2: SNHLY, FYNNEI. Trimming shortened V by 3 bases and J by 5 bases, and 25 bases separated the two germline ends. The CDR3 protein is CASSDPWTQQAYRETQYF. The CDR3 DNA reads TGTGCCAGCAGTGATCCATGGACTCAACAAGCTTATCGGGAGACCCAGTACTTC. The full variable domain, rest sourced from reference TRBV2 and TRBJ2-5, is EPEVTQTPSHQVTQMGQEVILRCVPISNHLYFYWYRQILGQKVEFLVSFYNNEISEKSEIFDDQFSVERPDGSNFTLKIRSTKLEDSAMYFCASSDPWTQQAYRETQYFGPGTRLLVL.

The J gene is TRBJ2-7, the V gene TRBV2; 7 bases are shared with TRBD1. The CDR3 sequence is 14 residues long. V shed 5 bases, J shed 5 bases, and the junction held 9 bases outside the gene matches. Germline V gene data show CDR1 as SNHLY and CDR2 as FYNNEI. CDR3 nucleotides: TGTGCCAGCAGTTCTATGGACAGGATCCACGAGCAGTACTTC. It yields the protein CASSSMDRIHEQYF.

The genes are TRBV20-1 and TRBJ2-7, with D hard to call. The V end lost 1 base, the J end lost 6 bases, and 7 bases lay between the germline ends. This CDR3 is 11 amino acids long. Per germline, CDR1 DFQATT and CDR2 SNEGSKA (reference sequence). In DNA form, the CDR3 reads TGCAGTGCTAGAGTAAGTAGCGAGCAGTACTTC. It translates to CSARVSSEQYF.

This chain joins TRBV29-1 and TRBJ2-2; D is perhaps TRBD2 (6 bases). Looked up from germline, CDR1 is SQVTM and CDR2 is ANQGSEA. The length of the CDR3 is 16 residues. The V gene lost 0 bases and the J gene lost 1 base, with 12 bases spanning the gap. The CDR3 DNA reads TGCAGCGTTGAAGAAACGAAGACTAGGAACACCGGGGAGCTGTTTTTT. Amino acid sequence: CSVEETKTRNTGELFF.

The rearrangement uses TRBV10-3 and TRBJ1-2; 8 bases map to TRBD1. The CDR3 is made up of 16 amino acids. CDR1 and CDR2 (germline): ENHRY, SYGVKD. V was pared by 4 bases and J by 0 bases, with 7 bases of the junction left unmatched. Here the CDR3 reads CAISAGTGLANYGYTF. The DNA for the CDR3 is TGTGCCATCAGTGCCGGGACAGGTCTAGCTAACTATGGCTACACCTTC.

Concerning this clone: A junction boundary mismatches the germline segment, possibly from a read error. The chain uses TRBV10-3 and TRBJ1-5, with a possible D match to TRBD1 (5 bases). Germline V gene sequence: CDR1 ENHRY, CDR2 SYGVKD. The CDR3 length is 15 residues. In DNA form, the CDR3 reads TGTGCCATCAATGAGTTAGGGGTAGGCAATCAGCCCCAGCATTTT. Encoded protein: CAINELGVGNQPQHF.

The V gene is TRBV12-3 or TRBV12-4, the J gene TRBJ1-1, with 9 bases aligning to TRBD1. There are 13 residues in the CDR3. J gave up 5 bases and V 6 bases, and 4 bases lay outside the gene matches. Written as DNA, the CDR3 is TGTGCCAGCAGCACCGGGACAGGGACTGAAGCTTTCTTT. This translates into CASSTGTGTEAFF.

The chain links TRBV5-6 to TRBJ1-1; D is unresolved. The CDR3 length is 14 residues. Germline-derived CDR1 and CDR2 are SGHDT and YYEEEE. The ends were cut back, 0 bases at V and 0 bases at J, with 6 bases in the middle. The CDR3 DNA follows: TGTGCCAGCAGCTTGGGGGCCGTGAACACTGAAGCTTTCTTT. It yields the protein CASSLGAVNTEAFF.

The gene calls are TRBV28 and TRBJ1-4, with TRBD1 matching 10 bases. Germline loops: CDR1 MDHEN, CDR2 SYDVKM. This CDR3 contains 13 residues. V shed 8 bases, J shed 7 bases, and the junction held 4 bases outside the gene matches. The chain's CDR3 is CASFGTGVEKLFF. The CDR3 bases are TGTGCCAGCTTCGGGACAGGGGTTGAAAAACTGTTTTTT.

The chain employs TRBV7-2 and TRBJ1-2, with 10 bases fitting TRBD1. J gave up 3 bases and V 3 bases, and 4 bases lay outside the gene matches. Germline CDR1 reads SGHTA; CDR2 reads FQGNSA. The length of the CDR3 is 15 residues. The CDR3 DNA follows: TGTGCCAGCAGCTTTACCGGGACAGGGGACTATGGCTACACCTTC. Protein product: CASSFTGTGDYGYTF.

The chain carries TRBV28 and TRBJ1-1; TRBD1 matches 8 bases. The CDR3 is 13 residues long. After removal of 5 bases from V and 8 bases from J, the junction contained 7 bases not matched to a gene. Germline V gene data show CDR1 as MDHEN and CDR2 as SYDVKM. CDR3 amino acids: CASSKGQGLEAFF. The CDR3 region has the DNA TGTGCCAGCAGTAAAGGACAGGGCTTGGAAGCTTTCTTT.

The rearrangement links TRBV2 to TRBJ2-5; 8 bases map to TRBD1. This CDR3 is built from 12 residues. Germline V gene sequence: CDR1 SNHLY, CDR2 FYNNEI. The V and J ends lost 6 bases and 3 bases, in that order; junction bases with no gene match: 0. Written as DNA, the CDR3 is TGTGCCAGCAGGACAGGGGAAGAGACCCAGTACTTC. The encoded protein is CASRTGEETQYF.

This chain joins TRBV4-1 and TRBJ2-7; weak D call: TRBD2 (7 bases). Germline V lookup: CDR1 MGHRA, CDR2 YSYEKL. V lost 0 bases and J 4 bases, leaving 13 bases between the germline ends. This CDR3 contains 15 residues. DNA for the CDR3: TGCGCCAGCAGCCAAGAGGGGGAGGGGGTTTACGAGCAGTACTTC. The encoded protein is CASSQEGEGVYEQYF.

The rearrangement uses TRBV5-1 and TRBJ2-2; TRBD2 is a possible D gene (6 bases). Trimming shortened V by 0 bases and J by 4 bases, and 16 bases separated the two germline ends. The CDR3 contains 17 residues. CDR1 is SGHRS, CDR2 YFSETQ, per germline. The CDR3 sequence is CASSLAWDRGSTGELFF. In DNA, the CDR3 is TGCGCCAGCAGCTTGGCCTGGGACCGGGGGTCCACCGGGGAGCTGTTTTTT. Looking up the rest from reference TRBV5-1 and TRBJ2-2 gives the full variable domain: KAGVTQTPRYLIKTRGQQVTLSCSPISGHRSVSWYQQTPGQGLQFLFEYFSETQRNKGNFPGRFSGRQFSNSRSEMNVSTLELGDSALYLCASSLAWDRGSTGELFFGEGSRLTVL.

The rearrangement links TRBV3-1 (or the pseudogene TRBV3-2) to TRBJ1-6, with D possibly being TRBD1 (6 bases). This CDR3 region has 15 residues. Germline CDR1 is LGHDT and CDR2 is YNNKEL (reference sequence). V lost 5 bases, J lost 7 bases, and 15 bases lay in between. CDR3 in amino acids: CASSYRDNLNSPLHF. CDR3 DNA: TGTGCCAGCAGCTACCGGGACAACTTGAATTCACCCCTCCACTTT.

The gene calls are TRBV5-8 and TRBJ1-3, with unresolved D. V was clipped by 3 bases and J by 6 bases, with 16 bases between them. This CDR3 comprises 15 residues. Germline CDR1 and CDR2: SGHTS and YDEGEE. CDR3 region: CASSYPTHGVNTIYF. Here the CDR3 DNA reads TGTGCCAGCAGCTACCCGACCCACGGGGTAAACACCATATATTTT.

The gene calls are TRBV11-1 and TRBJ2-5; TRBD2 matches 8 bases. This CDR3 has 15 residues. Looked up from germline, CDR1 is SGHAT and CDR2 is FQDESV (reference sequence). The V gene end was trimmed by 6 bases and the J gene end by 5 bases; junction bases not matched to a gene: 11. CDR3 sequence reads: CASRPGTRAGETQYF. DNA for the CDR3: TGTGCCAGCAGACCCGGGACTAGGGCTGGGGAGACCCAGTACTTC.

The genes are TRBV6-5 and TRBJ2-7, with 10 nucleotides matching TRBD1. V lost 6 bases to trimming and J lost 5 bases; unmatched junction nucleotides: 7. The CDR3 extends over 14 amino acids. Germline V CDR1 and CDR2: MNHEY, SVGAGI. CDR3 coding DNA: TGTGCCAGCAGAGCCCGGGACAGGGGCAACGAGCAGTACTTC. Its protein product is CASRARDRGNEQYF.

The chain employs TRBV3-1 (or the pseudogene TRBV3-2) and TRBJ1-6, with D unresolved. CDR3 length: 17 amino acids. V lost 0 bases and J 8 bases, leaving 17 bases between the germline ends. Germline V lookup: CDR1 LGHDT, CDR2 YNNKEL (reference sequence). CDR3 loop: CASSQDWKVVGDSPLHF. The CDR3 coding sequence is TGTGCCAGCAGCCAAGATTGGAAGGTAGTCGGGGATTCACCCCTCCACTTT.

The CDR3 DNA sequence: TGTGCCAGCAGCCCAATACAGGGGGCATCAGAAAAACTGTTTTTT. Residues: CASSPIQGASEKLFF. The V call is TRBV11-2, the J call TRBJ1-4; 9 positions match TRBD1. V shed 5 bases, J shed 8 bases, and the junction held 9 bases outside the gene matches. CDR1 and CDR2 (germline): SGHAT, FQNNGV. The CDR3 length is 15 residues. Looking up the rest from reference TRBV11-2 and TRBJ1-4 gives the full variable domain: EAGVAQSPRYKIIEKRQSVAFWCNPISGHATLYWYQQILGQGPKLLIQFQNNGVVDDSQLPKDRFSAERLKGVDSTLKIQPAKLEDSAVYLCASSPIQGASEKLFFGSGTQLSVL.

The table lists this clone with a few counts. The chain uses TRBV19 and TRBJ1-5; 7 bases map to TRBD1. V dropped 2 bases and J dropped 0; count of bases not matched to a gene: 10. The germline V gene encodes CDR1 LNHDA and CDR2 SQIVND (reference sequence). The CDR3 has 18 amino acids. The CDR3 coding sequence is TGTGCCAGTAGTATATCCAGGGGGTACGAATATAGCAATCAGCCCCAGCATTTT. It codes for CASSISRGYEYSNQPQHF.